Listed below are T cell receptor beta chains from one sample, sequenced in a study of CXCR3-negative and CXCR3-positive naive CD8 T cells. For each CDR3 protein, TCRdb gives one entry from its re-call of the 5' RACE reads, without DNA. The table for this sample gives approximately 100,000 distinct CDR3 sequences. The sequenced sample consisted of naive CXCR3- CD8+ T cells from blood. These receptors came from a human donor in good health. Some clones in this sample may be carry-over from other donors' samples. CDR3s include the opening cysteine and the closing phenylalanine or tryptophan.

J: TRBJ2-7; V: TRBV7-8; length: 16; CDR3: CASSRLGETSSYEQYF
J: TRBJ1-5; V: TRBV4-1; length: 17; CDR3: CASSQALTGTGNQPQHF
J: TRBJ2-7; V: TRBV5-5; length: 14; CDR3: CASSPTVPPREQYF
J: TRBJ2-7; V: TRBV28; length: 13; CDR3: CASSLGPTYEQYF
J: TRBJ2-7; V: TRBV28; length: 14; CDR3: CASSSPGGTIVQYF
J: TRBJ2-3; V: TRBV28; length: 16; CDR3: CASPCRPSGDTDTQYF
J: TRBJ1-5; V: TRBV12-3/TRBV12-4; length: 11; CDR3: CASSGGQPQHF
J: TRBJ2-1; V: TRBV6-5; length: 16; CDR3: CASSYRDTYSYNEQFF
J: TRBJ1-2; V: TRBV29-1; length: 13; CDR3: CSVLEEGRGGYTF
J: TRBJ2-1; V: TRBV20-1; length: 14; CDR3: CSVNPLAGGNEQFF
J: TRBJ2-2; V: TRBV28; length: 18; CDR3: CASSLLPGLAGGTGELFF
J: TRBJ2-5; V: TRBV20-1; length: 17; CDR3: CSAQGPGALGGRETQYF
J: TRBJ2-7; V: TRBV12-3/TRBV12-4; length: 19; CDR3: CASSFLTLSARGILYEQYF
J: TRBJ2-7; V: TRBV7-9; length: 14; CDR3: CASSPTGNPYEQYF
J: TRBJ2-7; V: TRBV12-3/TRBV12-4; length: 12; CDR3: CASSPGDYEQYF
J: TRBJ2-3; V: TRBV7-2; length: 15; CDR3: CASSLSTGSTDTQYF
J: TRBJ2-1; V: TRBV7-9; length: 12; CDR3: CASGTSVNEQFF
J: TRBJ1-2; V: TRBV29-1; length: 12; CDR3: CSVEGLSSGYTF
J: TRBJ2-7; V: TRBV5-1; length: 11; CDR3: CASRNIYEQYF
J: TRBJ2-3; V: TRBV5-6; length: 16; CDR3: CASSLPDRGVTDTQYF
J: TRBJ1-1; V: TRBV6-2/TRBV6-3; length: 18; CDR3: CASSYGAGTGSWNTEAFF
J: TRBJ2-5; V: TRBV29-1; length: 14; CDR3: CSVEDGQGRRTQYF
J: TRBJ2-1; V: TRBV12-3/TRBV12-4; length: 14; CDR3: CASRGTVQDNEQFF
J: TRBJ2-2; V: TRBV27; length: 16; CDR3: CASSSWTSSSTGELFF
J: TRBJ2-4; V: TRBV15; length: 13; CDR3: CATSTPTENIQYF
J: TRBJ1-1; V: TRBV7-9; length: 16; CDR3: CASSLPRAGGNTEAFF
J: TRBJ2-7; V: TRBV15; length: 17; CDR3: CATSRDPAGQGAGEQYF
J: TRBJ2-1; V: TRBV29-1; length: 13; CDR3: CSVDSRGIYEQFF
J: TRBJ1-2; V: TRBV12-3/TRBV12-4; length: 16; CDR3: CASSVATAGRNYGYTF
J: TRBJ2-7; V: TRBV10-3; length: 15; CDR3: CAISEGGRPLYEQYF
J: TRBJ2-7; V: TRBV9; length: 16; CDR3: CASSVLAGVGLYEQYF
J: TRBJ2-2; V: TRBV29-1; length: 12; CDR3: CSGQGNTGELFF
J: TRBJ2-7; V: TRBV7-2; length: 13; CDR3: CASSLSLSYEQYF
J: TRBJ2-1; V: TRBV13; length: 15; CDR3: CASSFTSGGDNEQFF
J: TRBJ2-3; V: TRBV7-2; length: 15; CDR3: CASSLLSGGVDTQYF
J: TRBJ2-2; V: TRBV29-1; length: 14; CDR3: CSVFLARNTGELFF
J: TRBJ2-7; V: TRBV7-3; length: 13; CDR3: CASSLSPSYEQYF
J: TRBJ2-7; V: TRBV9; length: 15; CDR3: CASSPAGGPAYEQYF
J: TRBJ1-2; V: TRBV29-1; length: 11; CDR3: CSVDKGSGYTF
J: TRBJ2-7; V: TRBV3-1; length: 16; CDR3: CASSQDYAVSSYEQYF
J: TRBJ2-7; V: TRBV29-1; length: 15; CDR3: CSVEDSRGRYNEQYF